A single sample is the source of the 27 T cell receptor beta chains below, sequenced in a study of graft-versus-host responses after intestinal transplantation. Antigen specificity for these receptors is unknown. Here immunoSEQ multiplex PCR was the method, and the copy in TCRdb shows in-frame clones only, minus some. The profile covers more than 90,000 clones, with 85% to 95% appearing a single time and 0.95% to 1.5% taken by the ten largest. Sequencing was performed on unstimulated CD8+ T cells sorted from spleen or lymph node cells, taken before transplant. The source is a human donor who was the organ donor for an intestinal transplant.

The chain links TRBV27 to TRBJ2-3; the match to TRBD1 covers 8 bases. Germline V gives CDR1 MNHEY, CDR2 SMNVEV (reference sequence). This CDR3 region has 15 residues. With 5 bases clipped from V and 0 bases from J, the junction kept 4 bases outside the gene matches. CDR3 protein: CASSPRTGSTDTQYF. The CDR3 DNA reads as TGTGCCAGCAGTCCCCGGACAGGGAGCACAGATACGCAGTATTTT.

The chain links TRBV11-2 to TRBJ2-2; D unresolved. CDR3 length: 18 amino acids. Trimming removed 2 bases from V and 3 bases from J, with 19 bases in between. The germline CDR1 and CDR2 sequences are SGHAT and FQNNGV. CDR3 DNA sequence: TGTGCCAGCAGCTTATTCGGTTCGGCGGCTCGGCACACCGGGGAGCTGTTTTTT. It specifies CASSLFGSAARHTGELFF.

The chain has TRBV9 and TRBJ2-1, with 9 bases that match TRBD2. The germline V gene has CDR1 SGDLS and CDR2 YYNGEE. The CDR3 sequence is 19 residues long. Trimming at V came to 0 bases and at J to 6 bases, leaving 16 bases not matched to a gene. The CDR3 is CASSVEGWSGRPGSNEQFF. CDR3 bases: TGTGCCAGCAGCGTAGAAGGCTGGAGCGGGAGGCCCGGGAGCAATGAGCAGTTCTTC.

The chain has TRBV15 and TRBJ2-7, with 9 bases that match TRBD2. This CDR3 has 23 residues. Germline V CDR1 and CDR2: LNHNV, YYDKDF (reference sequence). After removal of 0 bases from V and 0 bases from J, the junction contained 24 bases not matched to a gene. The CDR3: CATSRDIGGVGRTAGGVSYEQYF. Written as DNA, the CDR3 is TGTGCCACCAGCAGAGATATCGGGGGGGTTGGTAGGACAGCGGGAGGCGTCTCCTACGAGCAGTACTTC.

The count of this clone is one. This chain connects TRBV12-5 to TRBJ1-3; no definite D call. This CDR3 is 13 amino acids long. The germline V gene has CDR1 LGHNT and CDR2 FRNRAP. V lost 1 base and J 7 bases, leaving 8 bases between the germline ends. The CDR3 spells CASGLGASNTIYF. The CDR3 DNA reads TGTGCTAGTGGTTTGGGGGCTTCGAACACCATATATTTT.

The CDR3 region has the DNA TGCGCCAGCAGTGGGACTATCACAGATACGCAGTATTTT. Translated: CASSGTITDTQYF. The chain combines TRBV10-1 with TRBJ2-3; a weak D match, TRBD2 (6 bases). The germline V and J ends were trimmed by 4 bases and 2 bases, with 7 bases remaining between them. Germline CDR1 reads WNHNN; CDR2 reads SYGVQD (reference sequence). The CDR3 sequence is 13 residues long.

The chain joins TRBV2 to TRBJ2-7; D call uncertain. The V end lost 2 bases, the J end lost 4 bases, and 6 bases lay between the germline ends. CDR3 length equals 12 residues. Germline V lookup: CDR1 SNHLY, CDR2 FYNNEI. The CDR3 coding sequence is TGTGCCAGCAGTGAACCCCGGTACGAGCAGTACTTC. This translates into CASSEPRYEQYF.

The gene calls are TRBV27 and TRBJ2-3; D assignment may be TRBD1 or TRBD2 (6 bases each). The CDR3 runs to 15 residues. Germline V CDR1 and CDR2: MNHEY, SMNVEV (reference sequence). V lost 5 bases and J lost 0, with 12 bases in between. CDR3 region: CASSQLGGSTDTQYF. The CDR3 coding sequence is TGTGCCAGCAGTCAACTAGGGGGGAGCACAGATACGCAGTATTTT.

The chain carries TRBV9 and TRBJ2-7; TRBD1 matches 7 bases. Germline-derived CDR1 and CDR2 are SGDLS and YYNGEE. The length of the CDR3 is 14 residues. With 0 bases clipped from V and 4 bases from J, the junction kept 4 bases outside the gene matches. In DNA, the CDR3 is TGTGCCAGCAGCGTAGGGGGACAGCATTACGAGCAGTACTTC. Translated, it gives CASSVGGQHYEQYF.

The V call is TRBV13, the J call TRBJ2-1; D is unresolved. The V and J ends lost 5 bases and 3 bases respectively, with 14 bases between them. Germline-derived CDR1 and CDR2 are PRHDT and FYEKMQ (reference sequence). There are 15 residues in the CDR3. The CDR3 sequence: CASSPPYPLYNEQFF. The CDR3 DNA sequence: TGTGCCAGCAGCCCCCCCTACCCCCTCTACAATGAGCAGTTCTTC.

The CDR3 sequence is CASSTGLADQPQHF. The CDR3 DNA reads TGCGCCAGCAGCACAGGGCTAGCGGATCAGCCCCAGCATTTT. V gene TRBV4-1 combines with J gene TRBJ1-5; D possibly corresponds to TRBD1 (6 bases). Trimming took 5 bases from V and 5 from J, leaving 13 bases between them. The CDR3 is 14 amino acids. Germline CDR1 MGHRA, CDR2 YSYEKL.

This clone was observed once. V is TRBV4-1 and J is TRBJ2-7; 10 positions match TRBD2. The CDR3 loop spans 15 amino acids. Germline loops: CDR1 MGHRA, CDR2 YSYEKL. V lost 3 bases to trimming and J lost 4 bases; unmatched junction nucleotides: 6. The DNA of the CDR3 is TGCGCCAGCAGCCATAGACTAGCGGGTAATTACGAGCAGTACTTC. This gives the protein CASSHRLAGNYEQYF.

The count of this clone is one. The chain carries TRBV4-2 and TRBJ2-2; D call uncertain. The germline V gene encodes CDR1 LGHNA and CDR2 YNFKEQ. The CDR3 has 18 residues. V gave up 1 base and J gave up 6 bases, with 21 bases separating them. CDR3: CASSQVSSTTNRPGELFF. In DNA form, the CDR3 reads TGTGCCAGCAGCCAAGTTTCGTCAACGACGAATCGTCCCGGGGAGCTGTTTTTT.

The genes are TRBV7-2 and TRBJ2-1; D perhaps matches TRBD1 (5 bases). V lost 2 bases, J lost 6 bases, and 17 bases lay in between. Per the germline V gene, CDR1 is SGHTA and CDR2 is FQGNSA. There are 16 residues in the CDR3. The CDR3 DNA reads as TGTGCCAGCAGCTTATTACCATCGACAGCCGTCAATGAGCAGTTCTTC. This gives the protein CASSLLPSTAVNEQFF.

The chain combines TRBV6-5 with TRBJ1-1; TRBD1 matches at 7 bases. The V gene's germline CDR1 is MNHEY and CDR2 SVGAGI. V was pared by 8 bases and J by 0 bases, with 3 bases of the junction left unmatched. The CDR3 consists of 13 residues. The CDR3 nucleotides are TGTGCCAGCGGGACAGACATGAACACTGAAGCTTTCTTT. It yields the protein CASGTDMNTEAFF.

This rearrangement joins TRBV5-5 to TRBJ2-1, with 7 bases identical to TRBD1. J gave up 8 bases and V 0 bases, and 8 bases lay outside the gene matches. Germline V lookup: CDR1 SGHKS, CDR2 YYEKEE (reference sequence). CDR3 length: 15 amino acids. The CDR3 here is CASSLGQGDPDEQFF. The CDR3 DNA reads TGTGCCAGCAGCTTGGGACAGGGAGATCCCGATGAGCAGTTCTTC.

V usage is TRBV7-2 and J usage is TRBJ2-1; 11 bases match TRBD2. The CDR3 length is 16 residues. The junction had 7 bases not matched to a gene; V was cut back by 5 bases and J by 4 bases. Looked up from germline, CDR1 is SGHTA and CDR2 is FQGNSA. The CDR3 bases are TGTGCCAGCAGCCGGGGACTAGCGGATATATACAATGAGCAGTTCTTC. Its protein is CASSRGLADIYNEQFF.

The chain joins TRBV7-9 to TRBJ2-1, with 7 positions matching TRBD2. This CDR3 has 15 residues. CDR1 is SEHNR, CDR2 FQNEAQ, per germline (reference sequence). Trimming took 1 base from V and 4 from J; bases not matched to a gene: 4. Written as DNA, the CDR3 is TGTGCCAGCAGCTTAGGCTCGCGGGAGTACAATGAGCAGTTCTTC. Translated: CASSLGSREYNEQFF.

The chain uses TRBV30 and TRBJ2-1; D is ambiguous. The CDR3 is made up of 12 amino acids. Trimming took 1 base from V and 7 from J, leaving 8 bases between them. Germline V gene data show CDR1 as GTSNPN and CDR2 as SVGIG (reference sequence). CDR3 sequence reads: CAWSEGLNEQFF. CDR3 bases: TGTGCCTGGAGTGAGGGCCTTAATGAGCAGTTCTTC.

This chain joins TRBV4-1 and TRBJ2-1, with no clear D. Trimming stripped 0 bases from V and 8 bases from J, with 11 bases between. This CDR3 is built from 14 residues. Germline V gene data show CDR1 as MGHRA and CDR2 as YSYEKL. In nucleotides, the CDR3 is TGCGCCAGCAGCCAAGATGATTTGTGGGATGAGCAGTTCTTC. Its protein product is CASSQDDLWDEQFF.

The chain couples TRBV7-6 to TRBJ2-3; a possible D gene is TRBD2 (6 bases). Trimming shortened V by 2 bases and J by 2 bases, and 14 bases separated the two germline ends. The CDR3 length is 16 residues. Germline values: CDR1 SGHVS, CDR2 FNYEAQ. The CDR3 here is CASSLPRGTTTDTQYF. In nucleotides, the CDR3 is TGTGCCAGCAGCTTACCACGGGGGACCACCACAGATACGCAGTATTTT.

This chain uses TRBV19 with TRBJ1-1; TRBD1 agrees at 7 bases. Germline loops: CDR1 LNHDA, CDR2 SQIVND (reference sequence). With V trimmed by 5 bases and J by 4 bases, 4 bases remained unmatched. The CDR3 is 13 residues long. CDR3 residues: CASSLGQITEAFF. DNA of the CDR3: TGTGCCAGTAGTTTGGGACAGATCACTGAAGCTTTCTTT.

CDR3 sequence reads: CASSSGLAVTDTQYF. Here the CDR3 DNA reads TGTGCCAGCAGCTCGGGACTAGCGGTCACAGATACGCAGTATTTT. V usage is TRBV5-4 and J usage is TRBJ2-3; TRBD2 agrees at 11 bases. Trimming removed 3 bases from V and 2 bases from J; junction bases left unmatched: 2. Germline V gene lookup returns CDR1 SGHNT and CDR2 YYREEE (reference sequence). This CDR3 has 15 amino acids.

The rearrangement joins TRBV27 to TRBJ2-5, with D perhaps matching TRBD1 or TRBD2 (5 bases each). Germline V gene lookup returns CDR1 MNHEY and CDR2 SMNVEV (reference sequence). This CDR3 spans 15 amino acids. The V and J ends lost 1 base and 4 bases respectively, with 13 bases between them. In DNA form, the CDR3 reads TGTGCCAGCAGTTTATTTACGGGAAGGGGAGAGACCCAGTACTTC. This translates into CASSLFTGRGETQYF.

The chain carries TRBV28 and TRBJ1-1, with D hard to call. Trimming removed 2 bases at V and 1 base at J, with 17 bases between. This CDR3 comprises 17 residues. Germline CDR1 MDHEN, CDR2 SYDVKM. CDR3 residues: CASSLSRTVWRNTEAFF. In DNA form, the CDR3 reads TGTGCCAGCAGTTTAAGCCGGACGGTCTGGAGGAACACTGAAGCTTTCTTT.

The chain recombines TRBV27 with TRBJ2-7; 13 bases agree with TRBD2. The length of the CDR3 is 18 residues. From germline, CDR1 is MNHEY and CDR2 SMNVEV (reference sequence). V was pared by 5 bases and J by 3 bases, with 13 bases of the junction left unmatched. CDR3 region: CASSRSTSGRPLGYEQYF. The CDR3, as DNA: TGTGCCAGCAGTCGATCGACTAGCGGGAGGCCGCTAGGCTACGAGCAGTACTTC.

The DNA of the CDR3 is TGTGCCAGCTCACCATCCGAGACACGCGTGAAGAGAGATACGCAGTATTTT. Translation: CASSPSETRVKRDTQYF. This chain uses TRBV18 with TRBJ2-3; D gene uncertain. Trimming cost V 2 bases and J 5 bases, with 20 bases left between them. CDR3 length: 17 amino acids. From germline, CDR1 is KGHSH and CDR2 LQKENI.